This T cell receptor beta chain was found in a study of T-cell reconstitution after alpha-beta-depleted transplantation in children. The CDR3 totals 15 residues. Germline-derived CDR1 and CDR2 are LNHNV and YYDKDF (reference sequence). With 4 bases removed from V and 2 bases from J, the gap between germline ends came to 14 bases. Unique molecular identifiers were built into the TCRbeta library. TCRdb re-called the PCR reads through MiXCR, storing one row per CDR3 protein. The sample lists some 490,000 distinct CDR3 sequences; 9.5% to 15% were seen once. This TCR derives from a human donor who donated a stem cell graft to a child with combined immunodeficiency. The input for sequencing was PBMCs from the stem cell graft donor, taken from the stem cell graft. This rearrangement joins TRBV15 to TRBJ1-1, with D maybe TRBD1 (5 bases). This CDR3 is CATSTPRGYNTEAFF. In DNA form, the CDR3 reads TGTGCCACCAGCACCCCGCGGGGCTATAACACTGAAGCTTTCTTT.